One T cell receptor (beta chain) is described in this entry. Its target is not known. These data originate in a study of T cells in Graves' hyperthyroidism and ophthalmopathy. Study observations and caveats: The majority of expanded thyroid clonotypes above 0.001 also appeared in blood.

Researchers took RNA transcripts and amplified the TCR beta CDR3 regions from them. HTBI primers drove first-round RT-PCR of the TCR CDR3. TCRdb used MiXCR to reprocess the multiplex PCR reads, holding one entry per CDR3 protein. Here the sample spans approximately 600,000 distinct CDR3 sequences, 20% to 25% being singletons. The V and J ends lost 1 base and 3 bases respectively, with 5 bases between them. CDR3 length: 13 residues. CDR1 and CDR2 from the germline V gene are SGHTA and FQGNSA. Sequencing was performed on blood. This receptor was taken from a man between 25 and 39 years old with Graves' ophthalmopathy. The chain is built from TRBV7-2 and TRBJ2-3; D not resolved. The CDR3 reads CASSLGMTDTQYF. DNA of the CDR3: TGTGCCAGCAGCTTAGGGATGACAGATACGCAGTATTTT.